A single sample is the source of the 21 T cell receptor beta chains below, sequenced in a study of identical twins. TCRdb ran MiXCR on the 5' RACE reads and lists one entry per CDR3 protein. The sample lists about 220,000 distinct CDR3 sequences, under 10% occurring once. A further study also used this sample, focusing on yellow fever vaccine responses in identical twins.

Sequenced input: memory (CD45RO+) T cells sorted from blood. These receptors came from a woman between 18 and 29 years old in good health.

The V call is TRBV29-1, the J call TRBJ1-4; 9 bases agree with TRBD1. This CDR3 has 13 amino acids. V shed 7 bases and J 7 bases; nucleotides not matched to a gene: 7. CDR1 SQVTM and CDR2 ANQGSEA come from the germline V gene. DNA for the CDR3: TGCAGCGGGAAACAGGGGGCGGCTGAAAAACTGTTTTTT. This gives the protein CSGKQGAAEKLFF.

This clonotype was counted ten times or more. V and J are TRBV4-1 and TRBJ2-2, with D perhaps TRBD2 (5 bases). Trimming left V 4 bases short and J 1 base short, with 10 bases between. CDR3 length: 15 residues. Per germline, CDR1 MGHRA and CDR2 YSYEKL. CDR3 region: CASSRGAVNTGELFF. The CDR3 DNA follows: TGCGCCAGCAGCCGTGGAGCGGTGAACACCGGGGAGCTGTTTTTT.

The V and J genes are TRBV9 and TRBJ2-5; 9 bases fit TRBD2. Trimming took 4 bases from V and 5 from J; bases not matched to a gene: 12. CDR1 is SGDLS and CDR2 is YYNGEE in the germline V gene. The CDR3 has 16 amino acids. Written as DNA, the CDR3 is TGTGCCAGCAGCCCCAGAACTAGCGGGCAGGGGGAGACCCAGTACTTC. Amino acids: CASSPRTSGQGETQYF.

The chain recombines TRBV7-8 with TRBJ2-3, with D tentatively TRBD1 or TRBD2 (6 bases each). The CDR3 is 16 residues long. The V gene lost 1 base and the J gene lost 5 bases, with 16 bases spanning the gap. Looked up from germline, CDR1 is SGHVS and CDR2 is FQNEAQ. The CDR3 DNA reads TGTGCCAGCAGCTTAGGGGGTCGGGGGCCTGGAGATACGCAGTATTTT. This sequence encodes CASSLGGRGPGDTQYF.

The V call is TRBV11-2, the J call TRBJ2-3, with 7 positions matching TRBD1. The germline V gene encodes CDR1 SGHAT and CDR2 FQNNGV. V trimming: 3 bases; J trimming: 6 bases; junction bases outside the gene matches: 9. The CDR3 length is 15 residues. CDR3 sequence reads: CASSLQTGDSDTQYF. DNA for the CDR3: TGTGCCAGCAGCTTGCAAACAGGGGATAGCGATACGCAGTATTTT. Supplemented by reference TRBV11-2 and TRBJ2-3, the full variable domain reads EAGVAQSPRYKIIEKRQSVAFWCNPISGHATLYWYQQILGQGPKLLIQFQNNGVVDDSQLPKDRFSAERLKGVDSTLKIQPAKLEDSAVYLCASSLQTGDSDTQYFGPGTRLTVL.

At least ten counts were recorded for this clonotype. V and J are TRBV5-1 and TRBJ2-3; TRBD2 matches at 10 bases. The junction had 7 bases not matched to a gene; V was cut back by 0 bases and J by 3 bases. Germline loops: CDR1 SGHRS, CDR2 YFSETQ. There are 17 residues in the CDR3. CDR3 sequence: CASSLAEKAGGTDTQYF. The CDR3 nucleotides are TGCGCCAGCAGCTTGGCCGAGAAAGCGGGGGGGACAGATACGCAGTATTTT.

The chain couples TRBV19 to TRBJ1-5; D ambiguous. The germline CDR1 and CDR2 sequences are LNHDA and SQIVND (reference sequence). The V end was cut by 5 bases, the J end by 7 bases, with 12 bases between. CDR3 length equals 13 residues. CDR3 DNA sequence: TGTGCCAGTAGTGAACAGAAAGGCCAGCCCCAGCATTTT. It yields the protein CASSEQKGQPQHF.

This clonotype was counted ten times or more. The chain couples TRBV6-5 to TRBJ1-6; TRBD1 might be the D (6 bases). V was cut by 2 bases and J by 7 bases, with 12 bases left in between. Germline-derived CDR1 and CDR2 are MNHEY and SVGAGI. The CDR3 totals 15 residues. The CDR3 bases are TGTGCCAGCAGTTACGTGGGGGCGGGGAATTCACCCCTCCACTTT. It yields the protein CASSYVGAGNSPLHF.

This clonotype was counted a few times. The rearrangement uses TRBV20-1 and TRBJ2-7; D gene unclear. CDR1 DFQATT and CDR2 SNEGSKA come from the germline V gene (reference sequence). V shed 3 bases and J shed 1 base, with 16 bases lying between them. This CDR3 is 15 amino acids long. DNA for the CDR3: TGCAGTGCTAGGAGATACTCTGGACCGTCCTACGAGCAGTACTTC. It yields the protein CSARRYSGPSYEQYF.

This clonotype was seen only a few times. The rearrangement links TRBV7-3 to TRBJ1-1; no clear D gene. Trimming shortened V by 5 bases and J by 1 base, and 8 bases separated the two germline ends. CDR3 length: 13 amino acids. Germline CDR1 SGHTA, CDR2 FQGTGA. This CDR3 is CASSVQENTEAFF. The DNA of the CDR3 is TGTGCCAGCAGCGTACAAGAGAACACTGAAGCTTTCTTT.

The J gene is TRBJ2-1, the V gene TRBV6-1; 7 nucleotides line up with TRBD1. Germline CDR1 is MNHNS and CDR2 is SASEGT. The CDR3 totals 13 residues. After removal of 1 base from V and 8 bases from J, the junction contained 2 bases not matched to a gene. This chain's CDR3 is CASSEDRGDEQFF. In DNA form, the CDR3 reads TGTGCCAGCAGTGAAGACAGGGGCGATGAGCAGTTCTTC.

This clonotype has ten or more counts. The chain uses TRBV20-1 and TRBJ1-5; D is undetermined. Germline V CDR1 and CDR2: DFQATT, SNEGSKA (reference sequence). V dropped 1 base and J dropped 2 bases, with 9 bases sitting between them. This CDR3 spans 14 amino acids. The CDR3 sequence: CSARAATGNQPQHF. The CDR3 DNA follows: TGCAGTGCTAGAGCGGCAACAGGCAATCAGCCCCAGCATTTT.

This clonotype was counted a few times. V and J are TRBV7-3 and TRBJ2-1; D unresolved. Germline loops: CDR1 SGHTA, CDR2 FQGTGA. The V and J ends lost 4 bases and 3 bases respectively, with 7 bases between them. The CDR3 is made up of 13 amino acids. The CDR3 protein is CASSSLNYNEQFF. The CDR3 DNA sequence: TGTGCCAGCAGCTCATTGAACTACAATGAGCAGTTCTTC.

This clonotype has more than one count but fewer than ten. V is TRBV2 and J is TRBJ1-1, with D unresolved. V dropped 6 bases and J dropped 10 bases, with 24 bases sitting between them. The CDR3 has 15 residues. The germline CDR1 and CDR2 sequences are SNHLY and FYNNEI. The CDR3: CASRHEVRTAMGAFF. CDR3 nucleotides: TGTGCCAGCAGACACGAAGTTAGGACGGCAATGGGAGCTTTCTTT.

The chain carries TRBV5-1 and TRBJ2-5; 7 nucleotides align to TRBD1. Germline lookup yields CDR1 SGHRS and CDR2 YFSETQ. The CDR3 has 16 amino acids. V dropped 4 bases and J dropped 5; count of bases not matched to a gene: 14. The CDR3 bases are TGCGCCAGCAGCCAACCCCGGGACAGACAGTCGGAGACCCAGTACTTC. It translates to CASSQPRDRQSETQYF.

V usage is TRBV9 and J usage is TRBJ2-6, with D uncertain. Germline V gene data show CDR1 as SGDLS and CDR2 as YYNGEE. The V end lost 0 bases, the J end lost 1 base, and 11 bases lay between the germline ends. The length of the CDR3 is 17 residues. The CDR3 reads CASSVGSGWSGANVLTF. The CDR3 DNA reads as TGTGCCAGCAGCGTAGGATCCGGGTGGTCTGGGGCCAACGTCCTGACTTTC.

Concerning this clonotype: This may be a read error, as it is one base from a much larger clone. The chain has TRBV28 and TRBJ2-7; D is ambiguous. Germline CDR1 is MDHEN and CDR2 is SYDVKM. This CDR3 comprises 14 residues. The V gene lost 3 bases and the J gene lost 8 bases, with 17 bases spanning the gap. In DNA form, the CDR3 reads TGTGCCAGCAGTTTCGGTGATTTGGGGTACAAGCAGTACTTC. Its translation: CASSFGDLGYKQYF.

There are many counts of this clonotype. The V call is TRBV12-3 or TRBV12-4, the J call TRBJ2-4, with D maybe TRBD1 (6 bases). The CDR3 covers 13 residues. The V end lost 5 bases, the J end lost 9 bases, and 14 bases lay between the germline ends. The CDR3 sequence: CASSRQERGIQYF. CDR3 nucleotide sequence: TGTGCCAGCAGTAGACAGGAAAGGGGCATTCAGTACTTC.

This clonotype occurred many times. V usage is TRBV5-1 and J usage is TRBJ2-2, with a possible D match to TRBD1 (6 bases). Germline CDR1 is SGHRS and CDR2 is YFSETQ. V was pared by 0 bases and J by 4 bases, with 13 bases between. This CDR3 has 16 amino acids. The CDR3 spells CASSLAQGSSTGELFF. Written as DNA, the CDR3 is TGCGCCAGCAGCTTGGCCCAGGGGAGTAGCACCGGGGAGCTGTTTTTT.

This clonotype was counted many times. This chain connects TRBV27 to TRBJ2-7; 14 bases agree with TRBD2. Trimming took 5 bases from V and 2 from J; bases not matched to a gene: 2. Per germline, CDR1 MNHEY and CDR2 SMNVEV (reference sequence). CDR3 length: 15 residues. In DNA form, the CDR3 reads TGTGCCAGCAGTGGGACTAGCGGGGGCGCCTACGAGCAGTACTTC. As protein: CASSGTSGGAYEQYF.

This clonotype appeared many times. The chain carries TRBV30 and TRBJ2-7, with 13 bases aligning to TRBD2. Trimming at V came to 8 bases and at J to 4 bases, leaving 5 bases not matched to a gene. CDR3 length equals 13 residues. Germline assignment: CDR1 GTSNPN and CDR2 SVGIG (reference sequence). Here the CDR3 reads CAGGTSGKYEQYF. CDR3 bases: TGTGCCGGTGGGACTAGCGGGAAATACGAGCAGTACTTC. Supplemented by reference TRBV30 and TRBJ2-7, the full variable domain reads SQTIHQWPATLVQPVGSPLSLECTVEGTSNPNLYWYRQAAGRGLQLLFYSVGIGQISSEVPQNLSASRPQDRQFILSSKKLLLSDSGFYLCAGGTSGKYEQYFGPGTRLTVT.